These 14 T cell receptor beta chains were sequenced from one sample in a study of cytomegalovirus exposure and HLA in healthy donors. The PCR made use of 60 Vbeta and 13 Jbeta primers. Generated by immunoSEQ multiplex PCR, the TCRdb table keeps only in-frame clones and is missing some. The sample shows 200,000 to 250,000 clones, 79% of them seen only once. Sequencing used PBMCs. Receptor source: a man in his fifties or sixties in good health and CMV-seronegative.

The rearrangement uses TRBV7-4 and TRBJ1-5; D not certain. This CDR3 comprises 14 residues. The germline CDR1 and CDR2 sequences are SGHVT and SQSDAQ. V was pared by 8 bases and J by 2 bases, with 13 bases between. The CDR3 loop is CASAATRGNQPQHF. The CDR3 nucleotides read TGTGCCAGCGCCGCTACTAGGGGCAATCAGCCCCAGCATTTT. The entire variable domain, with the rest obtained from reference TRBV7-4 and TRBJ1-5, is as follows: GAGVSQSPRYKVAKRGRDVALRCDSISGHVTLYWYRQTLGQGSEVLTYSQSDAQRDKSGRPSGRFSAERPERSVSTLKIQRTEQGDSAVYLCASAATRGNQPQHFGDGTRLSIL.

This chain joins TRBV9 and TRBJ1-1, with 7 nucleotides matching TRBD1. Germline V gene data show CDR1 as SGDLS and CDR2 as YYNGEE. Trimming at V came to 3 bases and at J to 4 bases, leaving 12 bases not matched to a gene. The CDR3 covers 16 residues. The CDR3 nucleotides read TGTGCCAGCAGCGCCACAGGGGCGCGAATGAGCACTGAAGCTTTCTTT. Protein product: CASSATGARMSTEAFF.

The gene calls are TRBV5-4 and TRBJ2-5; D gene unclear. There are 15 residues in the CDR3. Germline V gives CDR1 SGHNT, CDR2 YYREEE (reference sequence). Trimming pared 3 bases from V and 5 bases from J, leaving 17 bases between. The CDR3 bases are TGTGCCAGCAGCTCGAAGCGAGTACTCCAGGAGACCCAGTACTTC. It yields the protein CASSSKRVLQETQYF.

The rearrangement joins TRBV5-1 to TRBJ2-2; 7 bases align to TRBD1. The V segment lost 4 bases and the J segment 1 base; nucleotides outside the gene matches: 10. Germline CDR1 is SGHRS and CDR2 is YFSETQ. This CDR3 region has 17 residues. The CDR3 DNA sequence: TGCGCCAGCAGCCTAATGCGACAGGGCCGGAACACCGGGGAGCTGTTTTTT. Its translation: CASSLMRQGRNTGELFF.

The V gene is TRBV5-4, the J gene TRBJ2-1; no reliable D call. This CDR3 has 13 residues. Trimming removed 4 bases from V and 7 bases from J, with 12 bases in between. Germline CDR1 SGHNT, CDR2 YYREEE (reference sequence). The CDR3 bases are TGTGCCAGCAGCCACGGAACTACTAATGAGCAGTTCTTC. This encodes CASSHGTTNEQFF.

V and J are TRBV5-5 and TRBJ2-7; 8 bases align to TRBD2. Germline V gives CDR1 SGHKS, CDR2 YYEKEE (reference sequence). Trimming took 4 bases from V and 3 from J; bases not matched to a gene: 6. This CDR3 has 14 residues. CDR3 protein: CASSRELADYEQYF. In DNA, the CDR3 is TGTGCCAGCAGCCGTGAACTAGCGGACTACGAGCAGTACTTC.

The CDR3 DNA sequence: TGTGCCTGGCGCCCGGGGCTAGCGGGAGGGGTGTATGAGCAGTTCTTC. It is translated as CAWRPGLAGGVYEQFF. J is TRBJ2-1 and V is TRBV30; 12 bases agree with TRBD2. The CDR3 runs 16 residues. Germline V gene data show CDR1 as GTSNPN and CDR2 as SVGIG (reference sequence). The V and J ends lost 5 bases and 8 bases, in that order; junction bases with no gene match: 13.

The chain has TRBV5-4 and TRBJ1-3; D not certain. The CDR3 is 15 amino acids. Per germline, CDR1 SGHNT and CDR2 YYREEE (reference sequence). Trimming took off 4 bases at V and 4 bases at J, with 15 bases between the two ends. CDR3 DNA sequence: TGTGCCAGCAGCGCTCCGGGAATTAGGGGAAACACCATATATTTT. Protein sequence: CASSAPGIRGNTIYF.

As to this clone: The sample carries other DNA sequences with the same CDR3. The V and J genes are TRBV9 and TRBJ2-1; maybe TRBD1 (7 bases). This CDR3 region has 15 residues. CDR1 and CDR2 (germline): SGDLS, YYNGEE. V was pared by 3 bases and J by 0 bases, with 10 bases between. The DNA for the CDR3 is TGTGCCAGCAGCGCAGGGGGGAGCTCCTACAATGAGCAGTTCTTC. The encoded protein is CASSAGGSSYNEQFF.

The J gene is TRBJ1-2, the V gene TRBV7-9; D gene uncertain. The CDR3 length is 14 residues. V lost 4 bases and J 2 bases, leaving 11 bases between the germline ends. Per germline, CDR1 SEHNR and CDR2 FQNEAQ (reference sequence). CDR3 loop: CASSSSGTNYGYTF. The CDR3 DNA reads TGTGCCAGCAGCTCCAGTGGTACAAACTATGGCTACACCTTC.

The chain recombines TRBV6-4 with TRBJ1-5; possibly TRBD1 for D (6 bases). V gave up 6 bases and J gave up 3 bases, with 12 bases separating them. Germline V CDR1 and CDR2: MRHNA, SNTAGT. The CDR3 has 14 residues. CDR3: CASRTNRDNQPQHF. The CDR3 DNA sequence: TGTGCCAGCAGGACCAACAGGGACAATCAGCCCCAGCATTTT.

The chain carries TRBV4-2 and TRBJ1-4; no firm D call. The CDR3 totals 16 residues. The V end lost 4 bases, the J end lost 0 bases, and 12 bases lay between the germline ends. Germline CDR1 is LGHNA and CDR2 is YNFKEQ. CDR3 coding DNA: TGTGCCAGCAGCCCATCCGCCCAGGCAACTAATGAAAAACTGTTTTTT. This codes for CASSPSAQATNEKLFF.

This clone was counted only a few times. The chain links TRBV30 to TRBJ1-3; 9 nucleotides agree with TRBD1. V gave up 3 bases and J gave up 7 bases; unmatched junction bases: 4. This CDR3 has 13 amino acids. The V gene's germline CDR1 is GTSNPN and CDR2 SVGIG (reference sequence). The CDR3 DNA reads TGTGCCTGGAGCCGGGACAGGGTCAACACCATATATTTT. Its translation is CAWSRDRVNTIYF.

The chain is built from TRBV28 and TRBJ1-5, with D perhaps matching TRBD1 (5 bases). The V end was cut by 7 bases, the J end by 2 bases, with 12 bases between. CDR3 size: 14 residues. Germline V gene lookup returns CDR1 MDHEN and CDR2 SYDVKM. Here the CDR3 reads CASKTGRGNQPQHF. For the CDR3, the DNA is TGTGCCAGCAAGACTGGCAGGGGCAATCAGCCCCAGCATTTT.